Described below is a single T cell receptor (beta chain) sequence and its context. The antigen is not known. This sample was taken from a study of shared clonotypes between healthy human individuals. Study-wide results and limits: In the sorted subsets, rarefaction showed sequencing was incomplete despite large depth.

In the naive CD8 group, cells lacked CD45RO and were positively selected for CCR7, so terminally differentiated effector memory CD45RA+ cells were left out. Germline V gene sequence: CDR1 SEHNR, CDR2 FQNEAQ (reference sequence). The CDR3 spans 15 residues. Trimming removed 7 bases from V and 6 bases from J, with 16 bases in between. Sequenced by immunoSEQ multiplex PCR; TCRdb stores in-frame clones only, minus some. The sample holds 1.5 million to 2.5 million clones; roughly 95% are singletons and the top ten take around 1.2%. The TCR comes from a man younger than 35 in good health. The material sequenced was naive CD8+ T cells sorted from blood. The V and J genes are TRBV7-9 and TRBJ1-6; D ambiguous. CDR3: CASTLPGFPNSPLHF. CDR3 sequence (DNA): TGTGCCAGCACGTTACCGGGTTTCCCTAATTCACCCCTCCACTTT.